The 18 T cell receptor beta chains below all came from one sample that was sequenced in a study of T cell responses to AZD1222 COVID-19 vaccine. The method was immunoSEQ multiplex PCR; TCRdb's version includes in-frame clones alone and lacks a portion of them. The sample holds 98,000 or so clones; approximately 84% are singletons and the top ten take approximately 14%. Sequenced here: peripheral blood, sampled 28 days after the second AZD1222 dose. Receptors were obtained from an adult who received the AZD1222 COVID-19 vaccine.

This chain connects TRBV18 to TRBJ1-3, with 8 bases fitting TRBD1. The J segment lost 0 bases and the V segment lost 6 bases, leaving 10 bases of the junction unmatched. The CDR3 spans 17 residues. Germline V gives CDR1 KGHSH, CDR2 LQKENI. The CDR3 is CASSKPGTGHSGNTIYF. The CDR3 region has the DNA TGTGCCAGCTCGAAACCCGGGACAGGACACTCTGGAAACACCATATATTTT.

CDR3 DNA sequence: TGTGCCAGCAGTCTGTGGGGGAGTGGGGCCAACGTCCTGACTTTC. The encoded protein is CASSLWGSGANVLTF. This sequence joins TRBV27 and TRBJ2-6; D is tentatively TRBD1 or TRBD2 (5 bases each). The germline gives CDR1 MNHEY, CDR2 SMNVEV (reference sequence). The CDR3 is made up of 15 amino acids. Trimming took off 5 bases at V and 3 bases at J, with 11 bases between the two ends.

This clone occurred a few times. V is TRBV6-5 and J is TRBJ1-2; possibly TRBD1 for D (5 bases). The CDR3 contains 13 residues. The germline gives CDR1 MNHEY, CDR2 SVGAGI. Deletions cut 5 bases from V and 6 bases from J, with 13 bases between. CDR3 sequence reads: CASSRAGVDGYTF. DNA of the CDR3: TGTGCCAGCAGTCGCGCGGGGGTCGATGGCTACACCTTC.

V usage is TRBV5-4 and J usage is TRBJ2-4; the match to TRBD1 covers 9 bases. This CDR3 is 17 amino acids long. From germline, CDR1 is SGHNT and CDR2 YYREEE (reference sequence). Trimming cost V 0 bases and J 3 bases; bases outside gene matches: 7. In DNA form, the CDR3 reads TGTGCCAGCAGCTTGGGGAGACAGGGGGACATCAAAAACATTCAGTACTTC. This sequence encodes CASSLGRQGDIKNIQYF.

This clone was detected once. This sequence joins TRBV10-3 and TRBJ2-1, with TRBD2 identical over 8 bases. Germline-derived CDR1 and CDR2 are ENHRY and SYGVKD. This CDR3 is 15 amino acids long. Trimming took 3 bases from V and 6 from J; bases not matched to a gene: 7. The CDR3 nucleotides are TGTGCCATCAGTGAAGGGACTAGACGCGGCAATGAGCAGTTCTTC. This encodes CAISEGTRRGNEQFF.

The table lists this clone with a few counts. The rearrangement joins TRBV24-1 to TRBJ1-3; D gene unclear. V dropped 3 bases and J dropped 2 bases, with 4 bases sitting between them. This CDR3 is 13 amino acids long. CDR1 KGHDR and CDR2 SFDVKD come from the germline V gene. CDR3 protein: CATSDRTGNTIYF. The CDR3 DNA reads TGTGCCACCAGTGATCGGACTGGAAACACCATATATTTT.

The V and J genes are TRBV5-1 and TRBJ1-1; a weak D match, TRBD1 (5 bases). Between the trimmed V and J ends, which lost 0 bases and 6 bases, there was a span of 12 bases. This CDR3 comprises 14 residues. The germline CDR1 and CDR2 sequences are SGHRS and YFSETQ. This chain's CDR3 is CASSLGAGRPEAFF. DNA for the CDR3: TGCGCCAGCAGCTTGGGGGCAGGGAGGCCTGAAGCTTTCTTT.

J is TRBJ1-1 and V is TRBV18; 8 nucleotides match TRBD1. The germline gives CDR1 KGHSH, CDR2 LQKENI. The CDR3 is 16 residues long. J was trimmed by 9 bases and V by 5 bases; bases with no gene match: 17. Written as DNA, the CDR3 is TGTGCCAGCTCAACGACCGACAGGGGTTGGAGGGTTCAAGCTTTCTTT. Protein sequence: CASSTTDRGWRVQAFF.

The V and J genes are TRBV7-9 and TRBJ1-5; D uncertain. This CDR3 spans 13 amino acids. Deletions cut 5 bases from V and 7 bases from J, with 12 bases between. CDR1 is SEHNR, CDR2 FQNEAQ, per germline (reference sequence). In DNA, the CDR3 is TGTGCCAGCAGCCCTCTGCTGGGACAGCCCCAGCATTTT. As protein: CASSPLLGQPQHF.

This chain connects TRBV9 to TRBJ1-2; TRBD1 matches at 8 bases. Trimming removed 0 bases from V and 4 bases from J; junction bases left unmatched: 5. There are 15 residues in the CDR3. Germline V gene sequence: CDR1 SGDLS, CDR2 YYNGEE. CDR3 in amino acids: CASSVEQGVSYGYTF. CDR3 in DNA: TGTGCCAGCAGCGTAGAACAGGGGGTTAGCTATGGCTACACCTTC.

V usage is TRBV18 and J usage is TRBJ1-3; a weak D match, TRBD1 (5 bases). The CDR3 loop spans 15 amino acids. The germline V gene has CDR1 KGHSH and CDR2 LQKENI. V was pared by 0 bases and J by 2 bases, with 8 bases between. DNA for the CDR3: TGTGCCAGCTCACCACCTCAGGGAGCTGGAAACACCATATATTTT. Amino acids: CASSPPQGAGNTIYF. Together with reference TRBV18 and TRBJ1-3, the CDR3 gives the full variable domain: NAGVMQNPRHLVRRRGQEARLRCSPMKGHSHVYWYRQLPEEGLKFMVYLQKENIIDESGMPKERFSAEFPKEGPSILRIQQVVRGDSAAYFCASSPPQGAGNTIYFGEGSWLTVV.

The gene calls are TRBV7-9 and TRBJ2-7; 8 bases line up with TRBD2. There are 15 residues in the CDR3. J gave up 7 bases and V 5 bases, and 13 bases lay outside the gene matches. Germline V gene data show CDR1 as SEHNR and CDR2 as FQNEAQ (reference sequence). In nucleotides, the CDR3 is TGTGCCAGCAGCCCCCCCCAGCGGGGGCCGGCAGAGCAGTACTTC. It codes for CASSPPQRGPAEQYF.

This chain joins TRBV4-1 and TRBJ1-4, with a possible D match to TRBD1 (5 bases). Trimming took off 7 bases at V and 6 bases at J, with 12 bases between the two ends. Germline CDR1 and CDR2: MGHRA and YSYEKL. CDR3 length: 13 amino acids. The chain's CDR3 is CASNSLGDEKLFF. The CDR3 nucleotides read TGCGCCAGCAACAGCCTGGGGGATGAAAAACTGTTTTTT.

The V gene is TRBV6-5, the J gene TRBJ2-7, with D perhaps given as TRBD1 or TRBD2 (6 bases each). The CDR3 runs to 16 residues. Trimming removed 2 bases from V and 6 bases from J, with 20 bases in between. Germline V gives CDR1 MNHEY, CDR2 SVGAGI. The CDR3 DNA reads as TGTGCCAGCAGTTACGTAATTAGAGGGGGGCCTTTCGAGCAGTACTTC. The encoded protein is CASSYVIRGGPFEQYF.

This rearrangement joins TRBV6-2 or TRBV6-3 to TRBJ2-3; 11 bases fit TRBD2. Germline V CDR1 and CDR2: MNHEY, SVGEGT. Trimming took 1 base from V and 1 from J; bases not matched to a gene: 1. The CDR3 is 16 amino acids. CDR3 amino acids: CASSYLGLAGTDTQYF. The CDR3 bases are TGTGCCAGCAGTTACTTGGGACTAGCGGGCACAGATACGCAGTATTTT.

This sequence joins TRBV11-3 and TRBJ2-7, with D possibly being TRBD1 (5 bases). This CDR3 has 14 amino acids. Germline CDR1 SGHNT, CDR2 YENEEA. V lost 2 bases, J lost 3 bases, and 11 bases lay in between. The CDR3 sequence: CASSLLADSYEQYF. In nucleotides, the CDR3 is TGTGCCAGCAGCTTACTGGCAGACAGCTACGAGCAGTACTTC.

The chain couples TRBV3-1 (or the pseudogene TRBV3-2) to TRBJ2-7; possible D gene TRBD1, 6 bases. Germline CDR1 is LGHDT and CDR2 is YNNKEL (reference sequence). V was clipped by 1 base and J by 0 bases, with 10 bases between them. The CDR3 runs 15 residues. Here the CDR3 DNA reads TGTGCCAGCAGCCAAGGTCGGGACAACTCCTACGAGCAGTACTTC. Its protein product is CASSQGRDNSYEQYF.

The V call is TRBV27, the J call TRBJ1-2; 7 bases agree with TRBD1. J gave up 4 bases and V 6 bases, and 5 bases lay outside the gene matches. Per the germline V gene, CDR1 is MNHEY and CDR2 is SMNVEV (reference sequence). CDR3 length: 13 amino acids. This CDR3 is CASSRDSLYGYTF. CDR3 nucleotides: TGTGCCAGCAGCCGGGACAGTCTCTATGGCTACACCTTC.